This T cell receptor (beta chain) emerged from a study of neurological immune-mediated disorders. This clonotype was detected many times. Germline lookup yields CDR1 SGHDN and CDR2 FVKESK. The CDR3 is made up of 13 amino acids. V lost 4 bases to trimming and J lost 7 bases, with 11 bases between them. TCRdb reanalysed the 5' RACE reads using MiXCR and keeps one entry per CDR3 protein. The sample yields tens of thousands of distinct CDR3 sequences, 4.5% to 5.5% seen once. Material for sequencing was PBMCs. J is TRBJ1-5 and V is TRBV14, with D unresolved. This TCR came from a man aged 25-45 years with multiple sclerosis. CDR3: CASSRGGAQPQHF. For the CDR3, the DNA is TGTGCCAGCAGCCGCGGCGGAGCCCAGCCCCAGCATTTT.